This T cell receptor (beta chain) was documented in a study of OX40 agonist ivuxolimab in advanced cancers. Whole-study findings and limits: In the 0.1-3.0 mg/kg groups, partial responders showed among the lowest expansion. There were also nonresponders showing low normalized T-cell clonal expansion.

Clones were sequenced by immunoSEQ multiplex PCR, and TCRdb holds only the in-frame ones, with some missing. The data contain 45,000 to 55,000 clones, 83% of them singletons. In the case of this clone: The antigen remains undetermined.

This CDR3 is built from 12 residues. Germline V gene sequence: CDR1 SNHLY, CDR2 FYNNEI. V was pared by 8 bases and J by 1 base, with 6 bases between. The material was CD4+ or CD8+ T cells sorted from blood, obtained in a trial of the OX40 agonist ivuxolimab. This TCR was sampled from an adult with an advanced solid tumor such as melanoma, head and neck, liver or kidney cancer. This chain connects TRBV2 to TRBJ1-3; unclear D gene. The DNA of the CDR3 is TGTGCCAGCTCGATATCTGGAAACACCATATATTTT. It yields the protein CASSISGNTIYF.